This is a list of T cell receptor beta chains from one sample in a study of memory CD4+ T cells and cytomegalovirus serostatus. Generated by immunoSEQ multiplex PCR, the TCRdb table keeps only in-frame clones and is missing some. The sample lists about 25,000 clones, around 75% seen once, with roughly 1% in the top ten. Input material: memory CD4+ T cells from blood. The receptors shown here come from an adult in good health and CMV-seronegative. Both conserved end residues are part of each CDR3. Fields, in order: V gene, D gene, clone size, J gene, CDR3 protein, CDR3 DNA. The D gene is left open where the match is weak. Clone size is not always given. Where it is, it says once, few, many or a class for expanded clones.

v_gene: TRBV18; d_gene: .; abundance: few; j_gene: TRBJ1-4; CDR3aa: CASSPYFGEKLFF; CDR3nt: TGTGCCAGCTCACCATATTTTGGGGAAAAACTGTTTTTT
v_gene: TRBV6-5; d_gene: TRBD1; abundance: .; j_gene: TRBJ1-1; CDR3aa: CASSTARGQTEAFF; CDR3nt: TGTGCCAGCAGTACGGCCAGGGGGCAAACTGAAGCTTTCTTT
v_gene: TRBV6-6; d_gene: .; abundance: .; j_gene: TRBJ1-1; CDR3aa: CASSYANTEAFF; CDR3nt: TGTGCCAGCAGTTACGCAAACACTGAAGCTTTCTTT
v_gene: TRBV25-1; d_gene: .; abundance: .; j_gene: TRBJ1-5; CDR3aa: CASSESGQGQPQHF; CDR3nt: TGTGCCAGCAGTGAATCTGGGCAGGGTCAGCCCCAGCATTTT
v_gene: TRBV4-2; d_gene: .; abundance: .; j_gene: TRBJ1-5; CDR3aa: CASSQDQGPGQPQHF; CDR3nt: TGTGCCAGCAGCCAAGATCAGGGTCCGGGACAGCCCCAGCATTTT
v_gene: TRBV18; d_gene: .; abundance: .; j_gene: TRBJ1-4; CDR3aa: CASSPGQTEKLFF; CDR3nt: TGTGCCAGCTCACCCGGACAGACTGAAAAACTGTTTTTT
v_gene: TRBV29-1; d_gene: .; abundance: .; j_gene: TRBJ2-3; CDR3aa: CSVKGVGTDTQYF; CDR3nt: TGCAGCGTTAAGGGGGTTGGCACAGATACGCAGTATTTT
v_gene: TRBV2; d_gene: .; abundance: once; j_gene: TRBJ2-2; CDR3aa: CASTGTGELFF; CDR3nt: TGTGCCAGCACAGGGACCGGGGAGCTGTTTTTT
v_gene: TRBV25-1; d_gene: TRBD1; abundance: .; j_gene: TRBJ1-1; CDR3aa: CASSGPGQISEAFF; CDR3nt: TGTGCCAGCAGCGGGCCGGGACAGATCTCTGAAGCTTTCTTT
v_gene: TRBV6-6; d_gene: .; abundance: .; j_gene: TRBJ2-5; CDR3aa: CASSSDRVRGETQYF; CDR3nt: TGTGCCAGCAGTTCAGACAGGGTCCGGGGGGAGACCCAGTACTTC
v_gene: TRBV7-2; d_gene: TRBD2; abundance: .; j_gene: TRBJ2-2; CDR3aa: CASSLSGGAPGELFF; CDR3nt: TGTGCCAGCAGCTTAAGCGGGGGGGCCCCCGGGGAGCTGTTTTTT
v_gene: TRBV20-1; d_gene: .; abundance: .; j_gene: TRBJ1-2; CDR3aa: CSAVPNYGYTF; CDR3nt: TGCAGTGCCGTGCCTAACTATGGCTACACCTTC
v_gene: TRBV15; d_gene: .; abundance: .; j_gene: TRBJ1-2; CDR3aa: CATSRNRDNIYGYTF; CDR3nt: TGTGCCACCAGCAGAAACCGGGACAACATATATGGCTACACCTTC
v_gene: TRBV10-3; d_gene: .; abundance: .; j_gene: TRBJ2-7; CDR3aa: CAITDPGGNYEQYF; CDR3nt: TGTGCCATCACCGACCCCGGTGGGAACTACGAGCAGTACTTC
v_gene: TRBV7-9; d_gene: .; abundance: .; j_gene: TRBJ1-3; CDR3aa: CAWDDWESSGNTIYF; CDR3nt: TGTGCCTGGGACGATTGGGAATCCTCTGGAAACACCATATATTTT
v_gene: TRBV6-1; d_gene: TRBD2; abundance: once; j_gene: TRBJ2-3; CDR3aa: CASSEWVVGSGGVRDTQYF; CDR3nt: TGTGCCAGCAGTGAATGGGTGGTTGGTAGCGGGGGGGTCAGGGATACGCAGTATTTT
v_gene: TRBV27; d_gene: .; abundance: few; j_gene: TRBJ1-5; CDR3aa: CASSLGGPGSSNQPQHF; CDR3nt: TGTGCCAGCAGTTTAGGAGGTCCGGGATCAAGCAATCAGCCCCAGCATTTT
v_gene: TRBV2; d_gene: .; abundance: .; j_gene: TRBJ2-6; CDR3aa: CASRGSGQTSGANVLTF; CDR3nt: TGTGCCAGCAGGGGATCCGGGCAGACCTCTGGGGCCAACGTCCTGACTTTC
v_gene: TRBV19; d_gene: .; abundance: .; j_gene: TRBJ2-1; CDR3aa: CASSIRDRTYNEQFF; CDR3nt: TGTGCCAGTAGTATTCGCGACCGTACCTACAATGAGCAGTTCTTC
v_gene: TRBV19; d_gene: TRBD1; abundance: .; j_gene: TRBJ2-1; CDR3aa: CASTPGQGVWEQFF; CDR3nt: TGTGCCAGTACTCCGGGACAGGGAGTATGGGAGCAGTTCTTC
v_gene: TRBV5-1; d_gene: TRBD1; abundance: few; j_gene: TRBJ1-2; CDR3aa: CASSTPDRVVYTF; CDR3nt: TGCGCCAGCAGCACCCCGGACAGGGTGGTCTACACCTTC
v_gene: TRBV9; d_gene: TRBD1; abundance: .; j_gene: TRBJ1-2; CDR3aa: CASSPHPGTVNYGYTF; CDR3nt: TGTGCCAGCAGCCCTCATCCCGGGACAGTAAACTATGGCTACACCTTC